This entry lists 14 T cell receptor beta chains sequenced from one sample in a study of a mutant IDH1 vaccine in newly diagnosed glioma. Clones were sequenced by immunoSEQ multiplex PCR, and TCRdb holds only the in-frame ones, with some missing. The sample lists 60,000 to 65,000 clones; around 84% were seen once. The time point is: week 35, safety follow-up. The content of each vaccine dose was 300 ug of mutant IDH1 20-mer peptide, and topical imiquimod accompanied it. These receptors have no known antigen. Sequences were derived from PBMCs, sampled from a glioma patient whose treatment included an IDH1 peptide vaccine. Source of these receptors: a man under 40 with glioma.

This clone was detected only once. This chain joins TRBV21-1 and TRBJ2-7. TRBV21-1 is recorded as a pseudogene. This CDR3 is 13 amino acids long. CDR3 nucleotides: TGTGCCAGCAGCAAAGTGGGCGGCTACGAGCAGTACTTC. It encodes CASSKVGGYEQYF.

A few counts support this clone. The V gene is TRBV19, the J gene TRBJ1-1, with D maybe TRBD1 (5 bases). Trimming took 2 bases from V and 3 from J, leaving 7 bases between them. The V gene's germline CDR1 is LNHDA and CDR2 SQIVND (reference sequence). The CDR3 loop spans 13 amino acids. In DNA form, the CDR3 reads TGTGCCAGTAGTATACTGACAGACACTGAAGCTTTCTTT. The encoded protein is CASSILTDTEAFF.

The V and J genes are TRBV15 and TRBJ2-3; D possibly corresponds to TRBD2 (5 bases). The ends were cut back, 1 base at V and 3 bases at J, with 14 bases in the middle. The germline CDR1 and CDR2 sequences are LNHNV and YYDKDF (reference sequence). This CDR3 has 16 residues. CDR3 nucleotides: TGTGCCACCAGCAGAGGCTCGGGGTCGTGGACAGATACGCAGTATTTT. This translates into CATSRGSGSWTDTQYF.

J is TRBJ2-1 and V is TRBV6-5; unclear D gene. Germline loops: CDR1 MNHEY, CDR2 SVGAGI. V lost 0 bases, J lost 7 bases, and 7 bases lay in between. The length of the CDR3 is 13 residues. The chain's CDR3 is CASSYSSFNEQFF. The CDR3 nucleotides are TGTGCCAGCAGTTACTCGAGTTTTAATGAGCAGTTCTTC.

This chain connects TRBV11-3 to TRBJ1-2; D call uncertain. The CDR3 is 12 residues long. Looked up from germline, CDR1 is SGHNT and CDR2 is YENEEA. V was trimmed by 2 bases and J by 4 bases, leaving 5 bases between them. CDR3 sequence reads: CASSLSGYGYTF. In DNA, the CDR3 is TGTGCCAGCAGCTTAAGCGGCTATGGCTACACCTTC.

CDR3 amino acids: CASSQVVISGNTIYF. The DNA for the CDR3 is TGCGCCAGCAGCCAAGTAGTGATCTCTGGAAACACCATATATTTT. This sequence joins TRBV4-1 and TRBJ1-3; D is ambiguous. CDR1 and CDR2 (germline): MGHRA, YSYEKL. The CDR3 extends over 15 amino acids. Trimming cost V 1 base and J 0 bases, with 7 bases left between them.

J is TRBJ2-1 and V is TRBV6-4; TRBD2 agrees at 9 bases. From germline, CDR1 is MRHNA and CDR2 SNTAGT. The CDR3 contains 15 residues. The J segment lost 7 bases and the V segment lost 0 bases, leaving 4 bases of the junction unmatched. The CDR3: CASSDSGGGGNEQFF. As DNA, the CDR3 is TGTGCCAGCAGTGACTCTGGCGGGGGGGGGAATGAGCAGTTCTTC.

The gene calls are TRBV5-4 and TRBJ1-1; D unresolved. The length of the CDR3 is 13 residues. Germline CDR1 and CDR2: SGHNT and YYREEE (reference sequence). V lost 4 bases and J 0 bases, leaving 7 bases between the germline ends. CDR3 coding DNA: TGTGCCAGCAGCGTAGCCATGAACACTGAAGCTTTCTTT. This codes for CASSVAMNTEAFF.

This chain uses TRBV6-5 with TRBJ1-4; the D is unclear. Germline loops: CDR1 MNHEY, CDR2 SVGAGI. This CDR3 has 16 residues. V gave up 0 bases and J gave up 10 bases, with 18 bases separating them. The CDR3 region is CASSYSHPNRDGKLFF. The CDR3 coding sequence is TGTGCCAGCAGTTACTCTCACCCGAATAGAGATGGAAAACTGTTTTTT.

This clone was detected once. The chain joins TRBV5-4 to TRBJ2-7, with 7 bases identical to TRBD1. CDR3 length: 14 amino acids. Looked up from germline, CDR1 is SGHNT and CDR2 is YYREEE (reference sequence). The V and J ends lost 2 bases and 6 bases, in that order; junction bases with no gene match: 8. The CDR3 reads CASSFRQGAGEQYF. In DNA form, the CDR3 reads TGTGCCAGCAGCTTCAGACAGGGAGCTGGCGAGCAGTACTTC.

The rearrangement joins TRBV4-1 to TRBJ2-1; TRBD1 aligns across 10 bases. Germline values: CDR1 MGHRA, CDR2 YSYEKL. Trimming cost V 1 base and J 5 bases; bases outside gene matches: 2. This CDR3 comprises 15 residues. CDR3 sequence reads: CASSQVGQGNNEQFF. The DNA of the CDR3 is TGCGCCAGCAGCCAAGTGGGACAGGGGAACAATGAGCAGTTCTTC.

CDR3 sequence reads: CASSEFSFAEAFF. DNA for the CDR3: TGCGCCAGCAGTGAGTTCAGTTTCGCTGAAGCTTTCTTT. The chain recombines TRBV10-2 with TRBJ1-1, with D unresolved. Trimming cost V 1 base and J 6 bases, with 9 bases left between them. The V gene's germline CDR1 is WSHSY and CDR2 SAAADI. The CDR3 loop spans 13 amino acids.

V is TRBV25-1 and J is TRBJ1-2; D uncertain. CDR3 size: 15 residues. The V gene's germline CDR1 is MGHDK and CDR2 SYGVNS. The V and J ends lost 3 bases and 8 bases respectively, with 19 bases between them. CDR3: CASSDFGRKNNGYTF. Here the CDR3 DNA reads TGTGCCAGCAGTGATTTTGGCAGGAAAAATAACGGCTACACCTTC.

The gene calls are TRBV19 and TRBJ1-2; D remains ambiguous. The CDR3 length is 14 residues. Trimming left V 3 bases short and J 4 bases short, with 12 bases between. CDR1 and CDR2 from the germline V gene are LNHDA and SQIVND (reference sequence). This CDR3 is CASSIFRTGYGYTF. In DNA, the CDR3 is TGTGCCAGTAGTATCTTTCGGACGGGCTATGGCTACACCTTC.